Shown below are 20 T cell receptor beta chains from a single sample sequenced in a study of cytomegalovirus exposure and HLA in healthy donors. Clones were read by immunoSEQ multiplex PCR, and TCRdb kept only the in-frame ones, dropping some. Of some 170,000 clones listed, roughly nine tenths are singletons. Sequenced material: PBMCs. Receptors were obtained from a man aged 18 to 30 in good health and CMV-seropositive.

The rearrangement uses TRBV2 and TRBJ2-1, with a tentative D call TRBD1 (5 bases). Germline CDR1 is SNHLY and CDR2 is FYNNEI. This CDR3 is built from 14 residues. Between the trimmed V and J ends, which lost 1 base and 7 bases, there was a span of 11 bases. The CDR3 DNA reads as TGTGCCAGCAGTGAAGGGTACAGGACAAATGAGCAGTTCTTC. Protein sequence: CASSEGYRTNEQFF.

CDR3 amino acids: CASSQQGGNTGELFF. CDR3 nucleotides: TGTGCCAGCAGTCAACAAGGGGGGAACACCGGGGAGCTGTTTTTT. This chain connects TRBV2 to TRBJ2-2, with D perhaps TRBD1 (6 bases). The CDR3 is made up of 15 amino acids. V gave up 5 bases and J gave up 1 base, with 11 bases separating them. Germline V CDR1 and CDR2: SNHLY, FYNNEI.

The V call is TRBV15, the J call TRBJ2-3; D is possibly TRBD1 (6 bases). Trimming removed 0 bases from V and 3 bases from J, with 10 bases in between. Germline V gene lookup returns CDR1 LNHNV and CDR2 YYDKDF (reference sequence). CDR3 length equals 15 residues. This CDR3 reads CATSRDPGQTDTQYF. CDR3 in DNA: TGTGCCACCAGCAGAGACCCCGGACAGACAGATACGCAGTATTTT.

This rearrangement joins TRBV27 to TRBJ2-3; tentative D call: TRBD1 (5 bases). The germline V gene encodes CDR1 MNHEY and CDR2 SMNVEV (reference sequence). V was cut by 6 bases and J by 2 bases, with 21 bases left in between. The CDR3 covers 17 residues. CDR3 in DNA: TGTGCCAGCAGGTCCTCTAAGGGGCCATACCTCACAGATACGCAGTATTTT. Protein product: CASRSSKGPYLTDTQYF.

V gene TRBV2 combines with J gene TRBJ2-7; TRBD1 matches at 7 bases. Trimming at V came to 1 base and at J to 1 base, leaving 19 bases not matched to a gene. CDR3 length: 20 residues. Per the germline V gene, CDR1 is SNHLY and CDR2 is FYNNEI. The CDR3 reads CASSEGATGLEERWSYEQYF. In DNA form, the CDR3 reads TGTGCCAGCAGTGAAGGGGCGACAGGGCTAGAGGAGAGGTGGTCCTACGAGCAGTACTTC.

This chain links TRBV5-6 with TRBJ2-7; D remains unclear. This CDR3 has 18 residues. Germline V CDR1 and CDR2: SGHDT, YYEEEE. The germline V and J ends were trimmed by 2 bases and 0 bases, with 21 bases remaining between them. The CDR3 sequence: CASSFWAHLGLSSYEQYF. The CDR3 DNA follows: TGTGCCAGCAGCTTTTGGGCTCACTTAGGTCTTAGCTCCTACGAGCAGTACTTC.

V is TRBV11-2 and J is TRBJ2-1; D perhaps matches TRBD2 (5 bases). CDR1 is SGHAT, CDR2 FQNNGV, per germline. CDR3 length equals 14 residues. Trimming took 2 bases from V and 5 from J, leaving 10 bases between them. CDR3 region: CASSLSLEDNEQFF. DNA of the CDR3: TGTGCCAGCAGCTTAAGTCTGGAGGACAATGAGCAGTTCTTC.

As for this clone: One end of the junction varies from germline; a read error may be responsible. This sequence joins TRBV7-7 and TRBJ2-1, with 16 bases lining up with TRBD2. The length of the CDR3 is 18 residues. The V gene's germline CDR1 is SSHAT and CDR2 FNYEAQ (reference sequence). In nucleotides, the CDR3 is TGTGCTAGCAGCGTGGGACTAGCGGGAGGGCCCTCCTACAATGAGCAGTTCTTC. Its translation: CASSVGLAGGPSYNEQFF.

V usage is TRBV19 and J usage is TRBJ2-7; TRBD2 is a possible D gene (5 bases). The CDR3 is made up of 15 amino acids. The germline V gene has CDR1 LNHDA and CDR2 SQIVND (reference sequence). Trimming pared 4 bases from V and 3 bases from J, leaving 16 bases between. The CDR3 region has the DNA TGTGCCAGTAGTACGGCAGCGGCGTTAGGCTACGAGCAGTACTTC. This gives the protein CASSTAAALGYEQYF.

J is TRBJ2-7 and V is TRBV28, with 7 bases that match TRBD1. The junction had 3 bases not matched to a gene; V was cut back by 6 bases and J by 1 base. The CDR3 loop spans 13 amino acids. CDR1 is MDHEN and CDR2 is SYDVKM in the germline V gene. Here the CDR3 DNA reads TGTGCCAGCAGGACAGGGATATCCTACGAGCAGTACTTC. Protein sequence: CASRTGISYEQYF.

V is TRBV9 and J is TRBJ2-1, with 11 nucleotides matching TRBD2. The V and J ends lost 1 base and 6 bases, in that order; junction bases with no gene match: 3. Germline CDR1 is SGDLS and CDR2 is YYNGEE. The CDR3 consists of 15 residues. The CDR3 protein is CASSVSGTSGNEQFF. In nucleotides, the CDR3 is TGTGCCAGCAGCGTATCCGGGACTAGCGGCAATGAGCAGTTCTTC.

The CDR3 nucleotides are TGTGCTAGTGGTTTGGCACAGGGTCCGGGAAACACCATATATTTT. This gives the protein CASGLAQGPGNTIYF. This chain connects TRBV12-5 to TRBJ1-3, with TRBD1 as a possible D gene (6 bases). V was shortened by 1 base and J by 4 bases, with 11 bases between the two germline ends. This CDR3 spans 15 amino acids. From germline, CDR1 is LGHNT and CDR2 FRNRAP. Based on the CDR3 plus reference TRBV12-5 and TRBJ1-3, the full variable domain is DARVTQTPRHKVTEMGQEVTMRCQPILGHNTVFWYRQTMMQGLELLAYFRNRAPLDDSGMPKDRFSAEMPDATLATLKIQPSEPRDSAVYFCASGLAQGPGNTIYFGEGSWLTVV.

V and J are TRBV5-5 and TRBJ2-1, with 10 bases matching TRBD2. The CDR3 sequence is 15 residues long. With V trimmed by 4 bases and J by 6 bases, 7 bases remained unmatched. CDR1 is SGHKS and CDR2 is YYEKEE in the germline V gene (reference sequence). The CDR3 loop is CASSQQSGRANEQFF. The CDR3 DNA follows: TGTGCCAGCAGCCAACAAAGCGGGAGGGCCAATGAGCAGTTCTTC. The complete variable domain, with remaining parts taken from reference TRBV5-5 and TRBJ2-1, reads DAGVTQSPTHLIKTRGQQVTLRCSPISGHKSVSWYQQVLGQGPQFIFQYYEKEERGRGNFPDRFSARQFPNYSSELNVNALLLGDSALYLCASSQQSGRANEQFFGPGTRLTVL.

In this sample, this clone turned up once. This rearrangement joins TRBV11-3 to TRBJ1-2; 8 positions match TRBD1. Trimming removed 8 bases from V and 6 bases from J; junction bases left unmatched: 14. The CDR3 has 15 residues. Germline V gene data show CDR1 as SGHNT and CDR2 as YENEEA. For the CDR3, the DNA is TGTGCCAGCTCGCAGGGGACAGGACTCTACGATGGCTACACCTTC. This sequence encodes CASSQGTGLYDGYTF.

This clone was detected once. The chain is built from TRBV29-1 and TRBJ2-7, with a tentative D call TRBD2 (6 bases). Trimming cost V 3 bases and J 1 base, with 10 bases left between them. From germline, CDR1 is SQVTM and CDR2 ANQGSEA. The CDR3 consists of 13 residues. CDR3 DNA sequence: TGCAGCGTTGAGCCGGGGGATTCCTACGAGCAGTACTTC. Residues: CSVEPGDSYEQYF.

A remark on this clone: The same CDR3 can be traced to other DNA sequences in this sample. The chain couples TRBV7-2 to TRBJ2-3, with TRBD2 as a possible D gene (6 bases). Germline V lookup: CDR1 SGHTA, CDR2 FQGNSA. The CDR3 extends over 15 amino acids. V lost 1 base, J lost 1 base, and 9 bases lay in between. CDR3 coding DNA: TGTGCCAGCAGCTTAGGACCGGGAGGCACAGATACGCAGTATTTT. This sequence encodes CASSLGPGGTDTQYF. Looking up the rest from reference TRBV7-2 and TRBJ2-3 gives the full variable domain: GAGVSQSPSNKVTEKGKDVELRCDPISGHTALYWYRQSLGQGLEFLIYFQGNSAPDKSGLPSDRFSAERTGGSVSTLTIQRTQQEDSAVYLCASSLGPGGTDTQYFGPGTRLTVL.

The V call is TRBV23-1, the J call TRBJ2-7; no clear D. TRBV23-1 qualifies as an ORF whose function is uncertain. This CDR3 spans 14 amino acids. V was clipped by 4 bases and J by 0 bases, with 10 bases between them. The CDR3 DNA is TGCGCCAGCAGTCTGAGACAAGGCTCCTACGAGCAGTACTTC. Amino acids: CASSLRQGSYEQYF.

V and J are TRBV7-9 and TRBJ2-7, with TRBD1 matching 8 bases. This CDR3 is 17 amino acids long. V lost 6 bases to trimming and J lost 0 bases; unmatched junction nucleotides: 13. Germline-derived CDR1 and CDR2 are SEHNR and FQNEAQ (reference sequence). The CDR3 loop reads CASSPIPGQENSYEQYF. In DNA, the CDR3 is TGTGCCAGCAGTCCCATTCCGGGACAGGAAAACTCCTACGAGCAGTACTTC.

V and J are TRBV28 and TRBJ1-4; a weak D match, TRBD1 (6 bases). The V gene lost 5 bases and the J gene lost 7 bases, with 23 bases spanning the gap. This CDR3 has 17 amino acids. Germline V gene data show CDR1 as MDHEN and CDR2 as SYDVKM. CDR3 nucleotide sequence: TGTGCCAGCAGTCCCCCCCCGATAGGGACATTCGCTGAAAAACTGTTTTTT. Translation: CASSPPPIGTFAEKLFF. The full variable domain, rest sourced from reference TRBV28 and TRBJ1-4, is DVKVTQSSRYLVKRTGEKVFLECVQDMDHENMFWYRQDPGLGLRLIYFSYDVKMKEKGDIPEGYSVSREKKERFSLILESASTNQTSMYLCASSPPPIGTFAEKLFFGSGTQLSVL.

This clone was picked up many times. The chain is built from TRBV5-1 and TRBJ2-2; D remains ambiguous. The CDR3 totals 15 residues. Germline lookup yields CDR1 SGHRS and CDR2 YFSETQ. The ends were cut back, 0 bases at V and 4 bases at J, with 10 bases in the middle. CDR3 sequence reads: CASSLDGSTTGELFF. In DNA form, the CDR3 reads TGCGCCAGCAGCTTGGATGGTAGCACCACCGGGGAGCTGTTTTTT.